This T cell receptor (beta chain) was captured in a study of Tregs in tolerant kidney transplant recipients. This CDR3 is 16 amino acids long. V lost 0 bases, J lost 7 bases, and 11 bases stayed unmatched. Germline lookup yields CDR1 LGHNA and CDR2 YSLEER. Points from the study as a whole: Nucleotide sequences could not be compared across some patients' samples due to primer changes. Tolerant patients' donor-specific Tregs expanded beyond overall Tregs, suggesting antigen-driven growth.

The repertoire was sequenced with immunoSEQ multiplex PCR; TCRdb's copy has only in-frame clones and lacks some. The table shows tens of thousands of clones, with roughly nine tenths occurring only once. A remark on this clone: Antigen: not known.

Related graft donors supplied nonmyeloablative bone marrow transplants, and mixed chimerism was transient. CD4+CD25+CD127- Tregs, CD4+CD25- non-Tregs, CD4 and CD8 cells were sorted. The receptor comes from a human patient who received a combined kidney and bone marrow transplant. The graft donor may be the source of some T cells. The rearrangement links TRBV4-3 to TRBJ2-5; 7 positions agree with TRBD2. The material sequenced was CD4+ T cells from blood (PBMCs), taken 24 months after the transplant. DNA of the CDR3: TGCGCCAGCAGCCAAGAAATGAGCGGGGTCGGTGGGACCCAGTACTTC. It yields the protein CASSQEMSGVGGTQYF.